This T cell receptor beta chain stems from a study of shared clonotypes between healthy human individuals. Findings and limits, study-wide: Clonotype sharing among donors was expected to depend on sequencing depth.

Sequencing used immunoSEQ multiplex PCR; TCRdb keeps in-frame clones, though not all of them. The sample lists 2 million to 3 million clones; approximately 94% were seen once. A word on this clone: Antigen unknown.

This TCR was sampled from a man between 18 and 35 years old in good health. Some clones in this sample may be carry-over from other donors' samples. The specimen was naive CD4+ T cells from PBMCs. Regarding subset: CD45RA+ positively selected.

The CDR3 is CASNKPGQGNYEQYF. Here the CDR3 DNA reads TGTGCCAGCAACAAACCGGGACAGGGGAACTACGAGCAGTACTTC. The chain uses TRBV21-1 and TRBJ2-7; the table's TRBD1 call for D was not verified on the DNA. TRBV21-1 is flagged as a pseudogene. This CDR3 has 15 amino acids.